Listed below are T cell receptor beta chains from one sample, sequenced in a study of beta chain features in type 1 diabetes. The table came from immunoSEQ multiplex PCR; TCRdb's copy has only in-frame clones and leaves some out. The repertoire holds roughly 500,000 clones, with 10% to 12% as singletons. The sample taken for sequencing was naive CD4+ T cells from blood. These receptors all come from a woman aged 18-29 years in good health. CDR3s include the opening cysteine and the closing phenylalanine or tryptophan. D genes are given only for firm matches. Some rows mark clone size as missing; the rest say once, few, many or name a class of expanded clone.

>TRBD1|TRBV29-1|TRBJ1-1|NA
CSVDRGLNTEAFF
TGCAGCGTGGACAGGGGGCTGAACACTGAAGCTTTCTTT
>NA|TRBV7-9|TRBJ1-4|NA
CASSPKERAGEKLFF
TGTGCCAGCAGCCCCAAAGAAAGGGCGGGCGAAAAACTGTTTTTT
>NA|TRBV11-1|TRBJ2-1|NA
CASSPRRQANNEQFF
TGTGCCAGCAGCCCCCGCCGACAGGCCAACAATGAGCAGTTCTTC
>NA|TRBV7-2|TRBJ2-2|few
CASSLELAGVNTGELFF
TGTGCCAGCAGCTTAGAGCTCGCCGGGGTGAACACCGGGGAGCTGTTTTTT
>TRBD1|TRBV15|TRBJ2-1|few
CATRVGTGTYNEQFF
TGTGCCACCAGGGTCGGGACAGGGACCTACAATGAGCAGTTCTTC
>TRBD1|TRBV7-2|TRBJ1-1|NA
CASSLQGQGSTEAFF
TGTGCCAGCAGCCTCCAGGGACAGGGTAGCACTGAAGCTTTCTTT
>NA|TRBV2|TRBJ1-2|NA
CASRPGQGNYGYTF
TGTGCCAGCCGACCGGGGCAGGGCAACTATGGCTACACCTTC
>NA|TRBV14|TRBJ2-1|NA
CASSQDVTGVPGNEQFF
TGTGCCAGCAGCCAAGATGTGACGGGAGTCCCAGGCAATGAGCAGTTCTTC
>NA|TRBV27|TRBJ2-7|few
CASSLSRGLEQYF
TGTGCCAGCAGTTTATCTAGGGGCCTGGAGCAGTACTTC
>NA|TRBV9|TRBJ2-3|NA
CASSVGVPDTQYF
TGTGCCAGCAGCGTAGGGGTCCCAGATACGCAGTATTTT
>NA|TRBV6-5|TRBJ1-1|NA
CASRDFNTEAFF
TGTGCCAGCAGGGACTTTAACACTGAAGCTTTCTTT
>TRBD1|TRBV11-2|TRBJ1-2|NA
CASTRDRRYGYTF
TGTGCCAGCACCAGGGACAGACGCTATGGCTACACCTTC
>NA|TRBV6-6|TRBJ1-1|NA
CASSSVGGKGHEAFF
TGTGCCAGCAGCTCCGTCGGAGGCAAAGGGCACGAAGCTTTCTTT
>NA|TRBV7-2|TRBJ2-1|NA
CASSPTWSSYNEQFF
TGTGCCAGCAGCCCCACATGGAGCTCCTACAATGAGCAGTTCTTC
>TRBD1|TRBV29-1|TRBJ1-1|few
CSVGGQGENTEAFF
TGCAGCGTGGGAGGACAGGGAGAGAACACTGAAGCTTTCTTT
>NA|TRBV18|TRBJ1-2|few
CASSTLKDGYTF
TGTGCCAGCTCAACCCTGAAGGATGGCTACACCTTC
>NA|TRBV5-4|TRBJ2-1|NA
CASSSRAYNEQFF
TGTGCCAGCAGCTCGCGGGCCTACAATGAGCAGTTCTTC
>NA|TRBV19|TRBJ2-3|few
CASRVPGMDTQYF
TGTGCCAGTAGAGTTCCAGGAATGGATACGCAGTATTTT
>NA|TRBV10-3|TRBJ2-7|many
CAISQRYEQYF
TGTGCCATCAGTCAGAGGTACGAGCAGTACTTC
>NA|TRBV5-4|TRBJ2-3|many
CASSLKYSDTQYF
TGTGCCAGCAGCTTGAAGTACTCAGATACGCAGTATTTT